This T cell receptor (beta chain) was retrieved from a study of blood T cell repertoires in COVID-19. This clone has just a few counts. The CDR3 loop spans 16 amino acids. Germline CDR1 KGHSH, CDR2 LQKENI. The V and J ends lost 3 bases and 0 bases respectively, with 11 bases between them. Some clones are missing from TCRdb's copy, which holds only in-frame ones; the method was immunoSEQ multiplex PCR. The repertoire holds over 200,000 clones, with about 89% as singletons. The chain joins TRBV18 to TRBJ2-2, with D possibly being TRBD1 (5 bases). The sequencing sample was made of peripheral blood. The TCR originated in a man between 60 and 75 years old who had recovered from COVID-19. DNA for the CDR3: TGTGCCAGCTCACCTGACAGAGCGTCGAACACCGGGGAGCTGTTTTTT. Encoded protein: CASSPDRASNTGELFF.